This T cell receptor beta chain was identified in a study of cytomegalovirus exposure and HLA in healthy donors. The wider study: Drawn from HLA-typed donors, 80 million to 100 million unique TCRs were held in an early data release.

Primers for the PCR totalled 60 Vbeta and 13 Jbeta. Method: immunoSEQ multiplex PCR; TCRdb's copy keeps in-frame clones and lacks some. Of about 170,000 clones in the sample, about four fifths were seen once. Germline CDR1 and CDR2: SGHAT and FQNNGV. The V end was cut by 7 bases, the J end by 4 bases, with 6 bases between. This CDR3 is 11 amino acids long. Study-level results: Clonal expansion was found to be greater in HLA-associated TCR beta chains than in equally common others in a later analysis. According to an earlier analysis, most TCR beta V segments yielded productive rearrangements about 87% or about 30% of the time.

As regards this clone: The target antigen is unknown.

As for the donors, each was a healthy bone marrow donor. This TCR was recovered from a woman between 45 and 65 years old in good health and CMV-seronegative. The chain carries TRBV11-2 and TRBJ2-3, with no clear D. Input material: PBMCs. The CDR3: CASTHSDTQYF. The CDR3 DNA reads TGTGCCAGCACCCACTCAGATACGCAGTATTTT.